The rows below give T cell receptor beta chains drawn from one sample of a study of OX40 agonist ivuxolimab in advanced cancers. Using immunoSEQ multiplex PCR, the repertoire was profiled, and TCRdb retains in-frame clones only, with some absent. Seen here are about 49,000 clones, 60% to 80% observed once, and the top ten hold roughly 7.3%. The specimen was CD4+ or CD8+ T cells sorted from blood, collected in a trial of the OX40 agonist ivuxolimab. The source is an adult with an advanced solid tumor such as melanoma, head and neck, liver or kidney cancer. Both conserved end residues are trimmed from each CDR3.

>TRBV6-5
ASSYHSRRRNSPLH
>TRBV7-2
ASSLGAGGVGRETQY
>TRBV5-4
ASKFSGSTDTQY
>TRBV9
ASSEALGGYYEQY
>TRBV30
AWGGEIGNYGYT
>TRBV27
ASSEGTFTEAF
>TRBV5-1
ASSPSGQGAVEKLF
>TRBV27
ASSLYPYNEQF
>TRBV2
ASSEDTAANEKLF
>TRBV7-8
ASSPSGGGGPRYEQY
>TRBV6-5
ASSWTGGVNNEQF
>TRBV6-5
ASSPTGTGYNEQF
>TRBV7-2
ASSQGTSGVNEQF
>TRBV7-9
ASRRRVGQETQY
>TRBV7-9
ASSLVSGRAYEQY
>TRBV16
ASSQSGTGAMKPF
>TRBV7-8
ASSYLMPAEAF
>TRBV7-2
ASSWRGGTSGRTDTQY
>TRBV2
ASSERDRPETQY
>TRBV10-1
ASSEERGIGNNEQF
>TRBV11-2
ASSFASGTVTGELF
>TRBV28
ASSLANYGYT
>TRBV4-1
ASSPQAQYSYEQY
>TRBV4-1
ASSQAALPKLF
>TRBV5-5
ASSPLGGNYGYT
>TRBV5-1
ASSLEGGTEKLF
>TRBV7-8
ASSLAREAF
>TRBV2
ASRLAQGEQY
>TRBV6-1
ASSISRTVHEAF
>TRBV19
ASSIGGGYT
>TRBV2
ASSGRSYEQY
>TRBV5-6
ASSYSTGTGELF
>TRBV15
ATSRGGGSLEQY
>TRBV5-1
ASSLEGQGNGYT
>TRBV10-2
ASSLASEQF
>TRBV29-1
SVRGTSGRTGELF
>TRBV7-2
ASSLGSSLQETQY
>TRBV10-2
ASSEAQNNSPLH
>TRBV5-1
ASSKGDNQPQH
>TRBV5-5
ASSRSGGDKEKLF
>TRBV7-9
ASSQGSRGALGYT
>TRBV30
AWKSWQGKNIQY
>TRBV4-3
ASSQGLAEETQY
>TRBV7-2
ASSKPGDEQY